This T cell receptor (beta chain) was retrieved from a study of cytomegalovirus exposure and HLA in healthy donors. Clones were sequenced by immunoSEQ multiplex PCR, and TCRdb holds only the in-frame ones, with some missing. The table shows 150,000 to 200,000 clones, with approximately 89% occurring only once. V was clipped by 5 bases and J by 4 bases; unmatched bases: 3. Germline values: CDR1 GTSNPN, CDR2 SVGIG (reference sequence). The CDR3 has 13 residues. This clone was seen only a few times. The chain uses TRBV30 and TRBJ2-7; 12 bases map to TRBD2. The sample comprised PBMCs. This receptor was identified in a young man in good health and CMV-seropositive. The CDR3: CAWRLAGVYEQYF. The CDR3 DNA reads TGTGCCTGGCGACTAGCGGGAGTTTACGAGCAGTACTTC.